The 8 T cell receptor beta chains presented below share a single source sample, sequenced in a study of blood T cells in healthy people across ages. Primed by a sample-barcoded 5' primer and a J-beta primer mix, a second PCR proceeded for about 7 to 12 cycles. TCRdb ran MiXCR on the 5' RACE reads and lists one entry per CDR3 protein. The sample has about a million distinct CDR3 sequences, roughly two fifths seen once. Sequencing was carried out using blood. The receptors originated from a man between 18 and 35 years old in good health.

This clonotype has a count of ten or more. The rearrangement joins TRBV12-3 or TRBV12-4 to TRBJ1-1; D is undetermined. Trimming cost V 7 bases and J 1 base, with 13 bases left between them. The CDR3 contains 14 residues. This CDR3 is CASKRRLTNTEAFF. The CDR3 nucleotides are TGTGCCAGCAAGCGCCGGTTGACGAACACTGAAGCTTTCTTT.

The chain recombines TRBV4-3 with TRBJ2-6; unclear D gene. This CDR3 comprises 19 residues. Germline V CDR1 and CDR2: LGHNA, YSLEER. V was clipped by 0 bases and J by 0 bases, with 15 bases between them. The CDR3 region is CASSQDLIALLSGANVLTF. The CDR3 region has the DNA TGCGCCAGCAGCCAAGATTTAATAGCTCTCCTCTCTGGGGCCAACGTCCTGACTTTC.

V gene TRBV20-1 combines with J gene TRBJ2-3; unclear D gene. The germline V gene has CDR1 DFQATT and CDR2 SNEGSKA (reference sequence). The CDR3 loop spans 14 amino acids. V lost 2 bases, J lost 4 bases, and 13 bases lay in between. The CDR3 DNA reads TGCAGTGCTAGAATTGGCGGTAGAGCAGATACGCAGTATTTT. Its translation: CSARIGGRADTQYF.

This clonotype showed up just a few times. V usage is TRBV3-1 and J usage is TRBJ1-2; 7 nucleotides line up with TRBD1. Trimming at V came to 1 base and at J to 1 base, leaving 9 bases not matched to a gene. The germline V gene encodes CDR1 LGHDT and CDR2 YNNKEL (reference sequence). The CDR3 length is 17 residues. This CDR3 is CASSQGAGGSVNYGYTF. In DNA form, the CDR3 reads TGTGCCAGCAGCCAAGGGGCAGGGGGTTCGGTTAACTATGGCTACACCTTC.

The chain recombines TRBV12-3 or TRBV12-4 with TRBJ2-1; D gene unclear. The germline V and J ends were trimmed by 5 bases and 8 bases, with 13 bases remaining between them. The CDR3 sequence is 13 residues long. The CDR3 region has the DNA TGTGCCAGCAGTGCCCTTGGGTTCCATGAGCAGTTCTTC. Translating it yields CASSALGFHEQFF.

This sequence joins TRBV7-9 and TRBJ2-4, with TRBD1 identical over 10 bases. The J call may be incorrect, as the DNA end agrees better with TRBJ2-7. The CDR3 is 14 residues long. Germline CDR1 reads SEHNR; CDR2 reads FQNEAQ (reference sequence). The CDR3 DNA sequence: TGTGCCAGCGGACAGGGGGGCGCGATCTACGAGCAGTACTTC. This gives the protein CASGQGGAIYEQYF.

The CDR3 sequence: CASSPDRASYGYTF. The DNA for the CDR3 is TGTGCCAGCAGTCCCGACAGGGCATCTTATGGCTACACCTTC. The chain employs TRBV6-6 and TRBJ1-2; 7 nucleotides match TRBD1. Per the germline V gene, CDR1 is MNHNY and CDR2 is SVGAGI (reference sequence). V shed 5 bases and J 5 bases; nucleotides not matched to a gene: 8. This CDR3 spans 14 amino acids.

This clonotype turned up a few times. The CDR3 DNA is TGTGCCAGCAGCGTAGGGGGGGCAGGCAATCAGCCCCAGCATTTT. As protein: CASSVGGAGNQPQHF. This chain joins TRBV9 and TRBJ1-5; tentatively, D is TRBD1 (6 bases). Trimming removed 0 bases from V and 2 bases from J, with 9 bases in between. The CDR3 runs 15 residues. Germline V gives CDR1 SGDLS, CDR2 YYNGEE.